The 20 T cell receptor beta chains reported below all come from one sample, sequenced in a study of vaccination and CD4 T cells after COVID-19. Time point of the sample: late sampling 161 to 241 days after vaccination in three convalescent patients. Treatment in this sample: 10-day PBMC culture with coronavirus spike peptide pools or control peptides (ViraFEST assay). With the Oncomine TCR Beta short-read assay, DNA from cultured CD4+ T cells was sequenced. MiXCR, run by TCRdb on the PCR reads, gives a single entry per CDR3 protein. This table holds 20,000 to 25,000 distinct CDR3 sequences, about 35% found once. Their antigens remain unidentified. The source was CD4+ T cells from blood, cultured in vitro, collected about 7 months after SARS-CoV-2 vaccination. Receptor source: a human donor who had recovered from COVID-19.

This clonotype appeared a single time. This chain uses TRBV28 with TRBJ1-5; TRBD1 aligns across 10 bases. The CDR3 extends over 15 amino acids. Germline CDR1 is MDHEN and CDR2 is SYDVKM. J gave up 2 bases and V 10 bases, and 8 bases lay outside the gene matches. The CDR3, as DNA: TGTGCCATTACCGACAGGGGGCAGGGCAATCAGCCCCAGCATTTT. The encoded protein is CAITDRGQGNQPQHF.

The rearrangement uses TRBV7-3 and TRBJ2-6; D is unresolved. Germline V gene lookup returns CDR1 SGHTA and CDR2 FQGTGA. Trimming removed 0 bases at V and 0 bases at J, with 9 bases between. The CDR3 runs 17 residues. The CDR3 bases are TGTGCCAGCAGCTTAACTGGCAGGAGCTCTGGGGCCAACGTCCTGACTTTC. This gives the protein CASSLTGRSSGANVLTF.

The chain carries TRBV20-1 and TRBJ2-7, with D possibly being TRBD1 (5 bases). V shed 5 bases and J shed 5 bases, with 13 bases lying between them. The CDR3 is 12 amino acids. The V gene's germline CDR1 is DFQATT and CDR2 SNEGSKA (reference sequence). As DNA, the CDR3 is TGCAGTGCTTTTGACAGTCTAAACGAGCAGTACTTC. Translation gives CSAFDSLNEQYF.

The rearrangement links TRBV20-1 to TRBJ2-7; weak D call: TRBD2 (6 bases). Germline CDR1 reads DFQATT; CDR2 reads SNEGSKA (reference sequence). Trimming stripped 3 bases from V and 6 bases from J, with 15 bases between. This CDR3 spans 13 amino acids. The CDR3 spells CSASATRLFEQYF. The CDR3 DNA sequence: TGCAGTGCTAGTGCGACTAGGTTGTTCGAGCAGTACTTC.

The V call is TRBV6-2 or TRBV6-3, the J call TRBJ2-5; D is perhaps TRBD2 (6 bases). V lost 1 base and J 2 bases, leaving 8 bases between the germline ends. Germline CDR1 is MNHEY and CDR2 is SVGEGT. CDR3 size: 14 residues. This CDR3 is CASSYFGLQETQYF. Written as DNA, the CDR3 is TGTGCCAGCAGTTACTTCGGACTACAAGAGACCCAGTACTTC.

V is TRBV20-1 and J is TRBJ2-5, with 14 nucleotides matching TRBD2. J was trimmed by 5 bases and V by 6 bases; bases with no gene match: 26. Germline CDR1 and CDR2: DFQATT and SNEGSKA (reference sequence). This CDR3 region has 21 residues. As DNA, the CDR3 is TGCAGTGCCCTAAGACCCCTTTTGGGACTAGCGGGAGCTCGTCGAGGGGAGACCCAGTACTTC. Translated: CSALRPLLGLAGARRGETQYF.

This clonotype was seen a single time. The chain uses TRBV6-2 or TRBV6-3 and TRBJ2-7; 8 bases match TRBD1. This CDR3 has 17 residues. J gave up 4 bases and V 2 bases, and 13 bases lay outside the gene matches. Germline CDR1 is MNHEY and CDR2 is SVGEGT. The CDR3 DNA follows: TGTGCCAGCAGTTACCCGCATGACAGGGGTGGGGTTTACGAGCAGTACTTC. Protein sequence: CASSYPHDRGGVYEQYF.

With regard to this clonotype: Mismatch with germline at one junction end may stem from a read error. The rearrangement joins TRBV7-9 to TRBJ2-1, with TRBD2 identical over 12 bases. This CDR3 spans 15 amino acids. CDR1 SEHNR and CDR2 FQNEAQ come from the germline V gene (reference sequence). Here the CDR3 reads CASSLGLAGSDEQLF. The CDR3, as DNA: TGTGCCAGCAGCCTAGGACTAGCGGGGTCGGATGAGCAGCTCTTC. The full variable domain, in which reference TRBV7-9 and TRBJ2-1 provide the parts outside the CDR3, is DTGVSQNPRHKITKRGQNVTFRCDPISEHNRLYWYRQTLGQGPEFLTYFQNEAQLEKSRLLSDRFSAERPKGSFSTLEIQRTEQGDSAMYLCASSLGLAGSDEQLFGPGTRLTVL.

In DNA, the CDR3 is TGTGCCAGCAGAGCTATTGAGGGGAAGAACACTGAAGCTTTCTTT. Its protein is CASRAIEGKNTEAFF. The chain couples TRBV6-1 to TRBJ1-1; D possibly corresponds to TRBD1 (5 bases). This CDR3 comprises 15 residues. CDR1 and CDR2 from the germline V gene are MNHNS and SASEGT. Trimming left V 6 bases short and J 1 base short, with 15 bases between.

Notes on this clonotype: One junction end does not reproduce the germline sequence, and a read error may be involved. The rearrangement joins TRBV28 to TRBJ2-7; possibly TRBD2 for D (6 bases). The germline V gene has CDR1 MDHEN and CDR2 SYDVKM. CDR3 size: 11 residues. The CDR3 coding sequence is TGTGCCAGCAGTTTGCAACGGGACTTGCACTTC. Residues: CASSLQRDLHF.

In its sample, this clonotype was seen a few times. The chain recombines TRBV28 with TRBJ1-2; D remains ambiguous. Germline CDR1 MDHEN, CDR2 SYDVKM. CDR3 size: 14 residues. V gave up 2 bases and J gave up 8 bases, with 15 bases separating them. DNA for the CDR3: TGTGCCAGCAGTTTAGCACAGAGCTACTTGGGCTACACCTTC. This translates into CASSLAQSYLGYTF.

The chain's CDR3 is CSARTSGRFQETQYF. Here the CDR3 DNA reads TGCAGTGCAAGAACTAGCGGGAGGTTCCAAGAGACCCAGTACTTC. The J gene is TRBJ2-5, the V gene TRBV20-1; 12 bases map to TRBD2. Trimming took 6 bases from V and 1 from J; bases not matched to a gene: 6. The CDR3 has 15 amino acids. Per germline, CDR1 DFQATT and CDR2 SNEGSKA (reference sequence).

This sequence joins TRBV20-1 and TRBJ2-7; TRBD2 might be the D (7 bases). This CDR3 is built from 12 residues. From germline, CDR1 is DFQATT and CDR2 SNEGSKA (reference sequence). CDR3 coding DNA: TGCAGCCTAGGGGGGGAGGCCTACGAGCAGTACTTC. This encodes CSLGGEAYEQYF.

In this sample, this clonotype is medium-sized. The chain links TRBV6-5 to TRBJ2-7; the match to TRBD2 covers 12 bases. After removal of 4 bases from V and 3 bases from J, the junction contained 1 base not matched to a gene. The CDR3 totals 14 residues. Per germline, CDR1 MNHEY and CDR2 SVGAGI. The CDR3 sequence: CASSLLAGGYEQYF. DNA for the CDR3: TGTGCCAGCAGTTTACTAGCGGGAGGCTACGAGCAGTACTTC.

The genes are TRBV5-4 and TRBJ2-7; D is uncertain. Trimming took off 4 bases at V and 1 base at J, with 6 bases between the two ends. The CDR3 totals 12 residues. CDR1 and CDR2 (germline): SGHNT, YYREEE (reference sequence). CDR3 sequence reads: CASSAGSYEQYF. The CDR3 region has the DNA TGTGCCAGCAGCGCCGGATCCTACGAGCAGTACTTC.

The chain is built from TRBV7-8 and TRBJ2-7, with D perhaps being TRBD1 or TRBD2 (5 bases each). The V gene's germline CDR1 is SGHVS and CDR2 FQNEAQ. Trimming took off 5 bases at V and 7 bases at J, with 18 bases between the two ends. There are 14 residues in the CDR3. The CDR3 loop is CASSAWGSAWEQYF. CDR3 DNA sequence: TGTGCCAGCAGCGCGTGGGGGAGTGCCTGGGAGCAGTACTTC.

The chain links TRBV7-8 to TRBJ2-1, with a tentative D call TRBD2 (8 bases). Trimming removed 1 base from V and 9 bases from J, with 16 bases in between. Germline V gives CDR1 SGHVS, CDR2 FQNEAQ. The CDR3 spans 15 residues. CDR3 loop: CASSLGTSRQGEQFF. The CDR3 DNA sequence: TGTGCCAGCAGCTTAGGGACTAGCAGACAGGGTGAGCAGTTCTTC.

This clonotype has more than one count but fewer than ten. The chain carries TRBV28 and TRBJ1-1; 10 nucleotides match TRBD1. Germline loops: CDR1 MDHEN, CDR2 SYDVKM. The CDR3 sequence is 15 residues long. Unmatched junction bases numbered 14, after V lost 6 bases and J lost 10 bases. CDR3 residues: CASSPRGTGEWVAFF. CDR3 DNA: TGTGCCAGCAGCCCGCGCGGGACAGGGGAGTGGGTAGCTTTCTTT. Looking up the rest from reference TRBV28 and TRBJ1-1 gives the full variable domain: DVKVTQSSRYLVKRTGEKVFLECVQDMDHENMFWYRQDPGLGLRLIYFSYDVKMKEKGDIPEGYSVSREKKERFSLILESASTNQTSMYLCASSPRGTGEWVAFFGQGTRLTVV.

The chain employs TRBV6-2 or TRBV6-3 and TRBJ1-5; 10 positions match TRBD1. The length of the CDR3 is 15 residues. V was pared by 6 bases and J by 2 bases, with 4 bases of the junction left unmatched. Germline V lookup: CDR1 MNHEY, CDR2 SVGEGT. The CDR3 spells CASSGGQGGNQPQHF. The CDR3 DNA sequence: TGTGCCAGCAGCGGTGGACAGGGGGGCAATCAGCCCCAGCATTTT.

This chain uses TRBV7-6 with TRBJ2-7; D unresolved. V was shortened by 1 base and J by 4 bases, with 8 bases between the two germline ends. CDR1 SGHVS and CDR2 FNYEAQ come from the germline V gene. The CDR3 loop spans 13 amino acids. DNA of the CDR3: TGTGCCAGCAGCTTAGTCGGTGGTTACGAGCAGTACTTC. Its protein product is CASSLVGGYEQYF.